The T cell receptor (beta chain) described here comes from a study of OX40 agonist ivuxolimab in advanced cancers. Study in general: Patients' therapy was ivuxolimab, an antibody that acts as an agonist of OX40 (CD134). A male proportion of more than 75% was recorded, with mean age around 60 years and range roughly 23 to 85.

Study-level results: The authors also found low normalized T-cell clonal expansion in some nonresponders.

Profiling relied on immunoSEQ multiplex PCR, and the TCRdb table lists in-frame clones only, not all of them. This table has some 90,000 clones, 80% to 90% appearing once. As for this clone: As yet, its antigen is unknown.

It was autoimmune disease history or systemic immunosuppression that excluded patients. The starting material was CD4+ or CD8+ T cells sorted from blood, obtained in a trial of the OX40 agonist ivuxolimab. The origin of this receptor is an adult with an advanced solid tumor such as melanoma, head and neck, liver or kidney cancer.

CDR3 nucleotides: TGTGCCAGCAGCTTGGGTGGGACAGGGGCCGGAAACACCATATATTTT. Translation: CASSLGGTGAGNTIYF. The gene calls are TRBV5-5 and TRBJ1-3; 10 positions match TRBD1. The length of the CDR3 is 16 residues. V was clipped by 0 bases and J by 4 bases; unmatched bases: 4. The germline gives CDR1 SGHKS, CDR2 YYEKEE (reference sequence).